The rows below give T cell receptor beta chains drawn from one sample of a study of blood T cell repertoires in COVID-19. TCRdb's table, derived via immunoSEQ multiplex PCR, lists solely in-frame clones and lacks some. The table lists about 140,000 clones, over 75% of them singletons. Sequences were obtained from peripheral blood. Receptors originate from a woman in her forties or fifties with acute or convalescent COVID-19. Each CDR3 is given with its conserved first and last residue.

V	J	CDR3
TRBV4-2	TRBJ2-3	CASSPGLAGTDTQYF
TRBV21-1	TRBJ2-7	CASSKTGTGGIEQYF
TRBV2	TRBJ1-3	CASSRQSSGNTIYF
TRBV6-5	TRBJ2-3	CASRWTSLSTDTQYF
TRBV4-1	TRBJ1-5	CASSQEGGSGHLSNQPQHF
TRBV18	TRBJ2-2	CASSLQLPLVGELFF
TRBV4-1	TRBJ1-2	CASSQDLRGMGQGYYGYTF
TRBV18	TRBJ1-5	CASSPTGAAEEPQHF
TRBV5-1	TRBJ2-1	CASTPGITSGDYNEQFF
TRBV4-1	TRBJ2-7	CASSQTSDRTYEQYF
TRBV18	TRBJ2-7	CASSPPNPTGDEQYF
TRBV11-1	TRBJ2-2	CASRESLNTGELFF
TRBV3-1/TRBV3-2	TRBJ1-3	CASSQVFVAGNTIYF
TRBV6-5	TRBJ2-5	CASSRSFRGETQYF
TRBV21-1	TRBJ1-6	CASSKVRGGQVSSPLHF
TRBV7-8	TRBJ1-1	CASSLGEDEAFF
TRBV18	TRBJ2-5	CASSLVEETQYF
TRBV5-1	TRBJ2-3	CASGWAESTDTQYF
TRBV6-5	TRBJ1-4	CASSSGDTRGELFF
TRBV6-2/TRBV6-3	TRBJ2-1	CASSPHGAGAPNEQFF
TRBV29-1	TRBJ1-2	CSVISTPYYGYTF
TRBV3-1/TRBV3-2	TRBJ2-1	CASRPTSGRLIGHNEQFF
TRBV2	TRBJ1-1	CASSAYRVDTEAFF
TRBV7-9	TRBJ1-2	CASSLGSLYTSYGYTF
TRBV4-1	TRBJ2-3	CASSLSPGQGMDTQYF
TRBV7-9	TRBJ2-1	CASSRTSDEQFF
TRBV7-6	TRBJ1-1	CASSYNREKGTEAFF
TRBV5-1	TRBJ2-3	CASSLAGSSGRGADTQYF
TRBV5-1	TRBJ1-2	CASSPRIPPGYGYTF
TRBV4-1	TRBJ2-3	CASSYRTGAITDTQYF
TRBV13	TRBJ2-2	CAILAGTNTGELFF
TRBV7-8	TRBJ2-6	CASSQRSGGAGANVLTF
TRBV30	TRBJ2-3	CAWSKQGRSDTQYF
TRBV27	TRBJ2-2	CASSLAPLGESTGELFF
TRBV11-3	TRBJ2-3	CASRTRGVITDTQYF
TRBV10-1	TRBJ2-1	CASSSEMYNEQFF
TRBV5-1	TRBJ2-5	CASSLEVNRPEETQYF
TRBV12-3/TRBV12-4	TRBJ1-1	CASSLLLGPEAFF
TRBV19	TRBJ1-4	CASRGGGGEKLFF
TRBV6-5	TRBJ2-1	CASSVPNTGFF
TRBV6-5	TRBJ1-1	CASSFLQGEAFF
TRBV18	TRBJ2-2	CASSLGTSGNTGELFF
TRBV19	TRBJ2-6	CASSGTSNVLTF
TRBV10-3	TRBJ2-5	CAIRSVGLETQYF
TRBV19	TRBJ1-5	CASSIGSRVGYRASNQPQHF
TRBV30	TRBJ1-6	CAWTPGQGYQSPLHF
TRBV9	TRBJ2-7	CASSAEVAVSYEQYF
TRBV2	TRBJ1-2	CASSVDTDYGYTF
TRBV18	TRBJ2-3	CASSPVTAHTDTQYF
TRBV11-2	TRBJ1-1	CASSPNGQGFGEAFF
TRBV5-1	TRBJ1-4	CASSFDINEKLFF